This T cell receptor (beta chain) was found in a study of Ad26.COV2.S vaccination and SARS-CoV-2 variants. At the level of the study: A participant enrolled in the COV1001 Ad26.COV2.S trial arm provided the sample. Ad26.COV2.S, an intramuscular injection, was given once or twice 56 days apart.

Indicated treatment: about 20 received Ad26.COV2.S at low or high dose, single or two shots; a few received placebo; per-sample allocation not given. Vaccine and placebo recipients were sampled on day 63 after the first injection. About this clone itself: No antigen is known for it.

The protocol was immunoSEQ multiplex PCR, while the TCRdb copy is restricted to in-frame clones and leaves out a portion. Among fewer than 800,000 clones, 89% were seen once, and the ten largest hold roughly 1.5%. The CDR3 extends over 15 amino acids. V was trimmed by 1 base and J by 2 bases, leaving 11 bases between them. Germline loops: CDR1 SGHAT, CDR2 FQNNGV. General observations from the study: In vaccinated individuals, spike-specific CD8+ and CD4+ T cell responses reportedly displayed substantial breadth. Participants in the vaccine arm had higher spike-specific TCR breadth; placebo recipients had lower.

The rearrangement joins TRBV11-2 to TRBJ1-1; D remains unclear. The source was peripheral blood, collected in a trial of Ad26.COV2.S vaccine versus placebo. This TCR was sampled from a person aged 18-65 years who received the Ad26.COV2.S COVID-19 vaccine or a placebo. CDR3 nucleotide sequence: TGTGCCAGCAGCTTAGTCACTGACGTTAACACTGAAGCTTTCTTT. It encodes CASSLVTDVNTEAFF.